Listed here is a single TCR beta chain. What it binds is not known. This sample was included in a study of shared clonotypes between healthy human individuals. Repertoires were generated with immunoSEQ multiplex PCR, while TCRdb's copy carries only in-frame clones and drops some. The sample records 1,500,000 or so clones, roughly 96% being singletons. Investigators divided CD4+ cells into CD45RA+ naive and CD45RA-negative memory subsets. Study results and limitations: Only blood was sampled; tissue repertoires likely differ.

With 10 bases removed from V and 1 base from J, the gap between germline ends came to 11 bases. This CDR3 comprises 12 residues. In germline, CDR1 is SGHTA, CDR2 FQGNSA. The chain uses TRBV7-2 and TRBJ2-7; no reliable D call. This sequence originates from a man aged 25-40 years in good health. Sequencing was carried out using naive CD4+ T cells sorted from blood. The subset: CD45RA+ positively selected. The CDR3 region is CATTDGSYEQYF. The DNA for the CDR3 is TGTGCCACTACGGACGGATCCTACGAGCAGTACTTC.